In its sample, the clone carrying this T cell receptor delta chain was seen a few times. This record comes from a study of gamma-delta chains in newborns, infants, children. Study as a whole: Microbial exposure reportedly drives polyclonal innate γδ T cell expansion after birth.

TCRdb re-processed the reads using CATT. The data show under 8,000 delta-chain clones, with over 2.5% seen just once and 15% to 17% held by the top ten. Trimming at V came to 4 bases and at J to 7 bases, leaving 9 bases not matched to a gene. This CDR3 is built from 14 residues. CDR1 TSWWSYY and CDR2 QGS come from the germline V gene. The receptor comes from a child who was a newborn, infant or young child, either healthy, febrile or measles-vaccinated (not recorded which). Sequenced: blood. This chain connects TRDV1 to TRDJ1; 7 nucleotides match TRDD2. The CDR3 bases are TGTGCTCTTGGGGTAGTTCCTACGCGTGGTAAACTCATCTTT. This gives the protein CALGVVPTRGKLIF.